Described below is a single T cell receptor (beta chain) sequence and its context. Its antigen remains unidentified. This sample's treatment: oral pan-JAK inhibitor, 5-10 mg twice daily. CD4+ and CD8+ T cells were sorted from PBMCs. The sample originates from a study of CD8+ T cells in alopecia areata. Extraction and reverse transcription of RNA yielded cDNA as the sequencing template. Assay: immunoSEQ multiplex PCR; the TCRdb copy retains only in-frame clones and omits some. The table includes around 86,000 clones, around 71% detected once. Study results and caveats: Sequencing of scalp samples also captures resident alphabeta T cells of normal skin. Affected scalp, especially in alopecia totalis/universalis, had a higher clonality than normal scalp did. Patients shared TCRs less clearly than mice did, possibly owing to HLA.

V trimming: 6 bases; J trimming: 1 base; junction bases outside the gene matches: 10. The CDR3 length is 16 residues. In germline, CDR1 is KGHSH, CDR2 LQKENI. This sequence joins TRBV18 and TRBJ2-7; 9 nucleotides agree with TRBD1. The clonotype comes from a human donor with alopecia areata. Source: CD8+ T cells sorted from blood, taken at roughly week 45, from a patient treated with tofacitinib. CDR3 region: CASSYKDGTGSYEQYF. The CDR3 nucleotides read TGTGCCAGCTCCTATAAGGATGGGACAGGGTCCTACGAGCAGTACTTC. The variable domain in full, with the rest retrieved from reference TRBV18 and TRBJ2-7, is NAGVMQNPRHLVRRRGQEARLRCSPMKGHSHVYWYRQLPEEGLKFMVYLQKENIIDESGMPKERFSAEFPKEGPSILRIQQVVRGDSAAYFCASSYKDGTGSYEQYFGPGTRLTVT.